The present TCR beta chain was sequenced within a study of regulatory T cells in long-lasting Graves disease. Stated time point: persistent/refractory GD, antithyroid drugs over 5 years with positive TRAb. The TCR library was prepared using RNA isolated from PBMCs. In this cohort, patients came from an endocrinology department located in Xi'an, China. EDTA tubes were used for drawing 8.5 to 9 milliliters of peripheral blood. Arm-PCR of CDR3 regions and iRepertoire HTBI primers were the basis on which TCR beta libraries were built. In the original workflow: Overall, samples carried approximately 56 TRBV and about 15 TRBJ segments. From the multiplex PCR reads, TCRdb called clonotypes with MiXCR, one entry per CDR3 protein. The V and J calls and clone size come from TCRdb's table, not from the authors' own analysis. The sample has about 290,000 distinct CDR3 sequences, 22% seen once; the top ten hold around 50%.

Sequences were derived from peripheral blood mononuclear cells (PBMCs), sampled when the disease was refractory, from a patient treated with antithyroid drugs. The sequence was obtained from a female donor with Graves disease.

The CDR3, as DNA: TGTGCCAGCAGCGGGGGACAGGGAGGGACTGAAGCTTTCTTT. This codes for CASSGGQGGTEAFF. The chain is built from TRBV11-2 and TRBJ1-1; 9 bases agree with TRBD1. The CDR3 covers 14 residues. Germline lookup yields CDR1 SGHAT and CDR2 FQNNGV. V lost 5 bases to trimming and J lost 5 bases; unmatched junction nucleotides: 6.